This T cell receptor (beta chain) was identified in a study of CD8+ T cells in alopecia areata. On the study more broadly: Those patients who were treated received oral tofacitinib, which was given at 5 to 10 mg twice daily for moderate-to-severe alopecia areata.

Indicated treatment: oral pan-JAK inhibitor, 5-10 mg twice daily. Samples from alopecia areata patients were lesional scalp punch biopsies and peripheral blood. In each case, RNA was isolated and then reverse transcribed into cDNA as the sequencing template. TCRdb's table, derived via immunoSEQ multiplex PCR, lists solely in-frame clones and lacks some. The sample yields approximately 200,000 clones, 50% to 60% seen once. The CDR3 totals 11 residues. From germline, CDR1 is GTSNPN and CDR2 SVGIG (reference sequence). Deletions cut 3 bases from V and 4 bases from J, with 7 bases between. This clone was observed a few times.

The sequence was collected from a human donor with alopecia areata. The input for sequencing was CD4+ T cells sorted from blood, taken at week 4, from a patient treated with tofacitinib. The V call is TRBV30, the J call TRBJ2-7; unclear D gene. The CDR3 DNA sequence: TGTGCCTGGAGCAACCGGTACGAGCAGTACTTC. Translation: CAWSNRYEQYF.